The source of this T cell receptor (beta chain) is a study of T-cell memory formation after mild COVID-19. This clonotype has a count of ten or more. One entry per CDR3 protein, called by TCRdb with MiXCR from the 5' RACE reads. Of a few hundred thousand distinct CDR3 sequences in the sample, roughly an eighth were seen once. The clonotype was recovered from a man between 18 and 29 years old who had mild COVID-19 (a few samples of this study predate the infection). Cell type and time point are not known. Sequenced input: PBMCs or a T cell subset sorted from them (not recorded which).

The CDR3, as DNA: TGCGCCAGCAGCCAAGGGACAGGGTATGGCGGGGAGCTGTTTTTT. Protein sequence: CASSQGTGYGGELFF. The V call is TRBV4-3, the J call TRBJ2-2, with 8 nucleotides matching TRBD1. V trimming: 1 base; J trimming: 7 bases; junction bases outside the gene matches: 5. CDR1 and CDR2 from the germline V gene are LGHNA and YSLEER. The CDR3 covers 15 residues.